This T cell receptor beta chain was identified during a study of tumor-infiltrating lymphocytes in primary liver carcinoma. Study findings and constraints: The top-250-clone fraction was significantly higher in tumors than in blood (p = 0.039). Lower overlap was observed for tumor-adjacent and tumor-blood pairs relative to tumor region pairs.

In this sample, this clonotype turned up many times. The antigen remains unidentified. V was pared by 6 bases and J by 2 bases, with 8 bases between. The CDR3 is 13 amino acids. Starting material of about 450 ng total RNA yielded TCR beta cDNA via a constant-region primer. A slightly modified ARM-PCR protocol with three nested multiplex PCR rounds produced these TCR beta libraries. The first two PCR rounds, approximately 11 cycles each, used TRBV1-TRBV30 forward primers and a C-beta reverse primer. A single record per CDR3 protein comes from TCRdb applying MiXCR to the multiplex PCR reads. The table shows almost 55,000 distinct CDR3 sequences, with about 68% occurring only once. Extraction of RNA together with DNA used about 17-30 mg of unsorted bulk tissue. The patients had histopathologically diagnosed primary liver carcinoma, and their disease was treated by surgical resection. There were over 75% viable tumor cells in every single sample of tumor.

The sample consisted of liver tumor tissue from sampling region 2. Sample subset: tumor region T2, inferior pole. This sequence was found in a man between 40 and 49 years old with primary liver carcinoma and hepatitis B virus infection. The chain links TRBV12-3 or TRBV12-4 to TRBJ2-1; no clear D. The CDR3 DNA reads TGTGCCAGCAGCCATAGGCCCTACAATGAGCAGTTCTTC. It is translated as CASSHRPYNEQFF.